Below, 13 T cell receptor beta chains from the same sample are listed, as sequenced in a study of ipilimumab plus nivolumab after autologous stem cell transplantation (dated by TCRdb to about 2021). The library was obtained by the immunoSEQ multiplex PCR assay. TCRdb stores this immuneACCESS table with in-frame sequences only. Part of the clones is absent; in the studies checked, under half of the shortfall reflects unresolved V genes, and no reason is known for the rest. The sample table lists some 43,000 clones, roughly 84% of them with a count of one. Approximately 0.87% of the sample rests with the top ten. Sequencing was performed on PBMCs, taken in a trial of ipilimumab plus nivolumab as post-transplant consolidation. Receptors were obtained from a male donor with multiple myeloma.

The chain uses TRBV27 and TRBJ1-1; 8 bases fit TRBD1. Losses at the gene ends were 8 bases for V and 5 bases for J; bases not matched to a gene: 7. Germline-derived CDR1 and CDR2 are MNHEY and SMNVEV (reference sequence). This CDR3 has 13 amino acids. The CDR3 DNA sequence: TGTGCCAGCCGACCAGGGGGCCGAACTGAAGCTTTCTTT. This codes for CASRPGGRTEAFF.

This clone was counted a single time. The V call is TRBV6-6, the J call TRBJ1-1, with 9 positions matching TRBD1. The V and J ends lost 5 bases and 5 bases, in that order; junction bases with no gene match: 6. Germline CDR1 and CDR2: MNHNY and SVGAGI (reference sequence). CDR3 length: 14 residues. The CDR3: CASSQDRGITEAFF. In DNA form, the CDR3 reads TGTGCCAGCAGTCAGGACAGGGGAATTACTGAAGCTTTCTTT.

The CDR3 is CASRLQGGAWPYEQYF. CDR3 DNA sequence: TGTGCAAGTCGCTTACAAGGAGGGGCCTGGCCCTACGAGCAGTACTTC. J is TRBJ2-7 and V is TRBV12-2; the D call of TRBD2 is as the table states it, not checked on the DNA. TRBV12-2 is a pseudogene. The CDR3 contains 16 residues.

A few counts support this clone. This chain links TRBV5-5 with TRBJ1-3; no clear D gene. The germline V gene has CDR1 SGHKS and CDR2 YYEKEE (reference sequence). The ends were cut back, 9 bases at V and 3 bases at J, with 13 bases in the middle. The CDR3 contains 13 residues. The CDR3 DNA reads TGTGCCACCTCAGACGGACTTGGAAACACCATATATTTT. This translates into CATSDGLGNTIYF.

The CDR3 loop is CASSEWGLAKNIQYF. The CDR3 nucleotides are TGTGCCAGCAGTGAATGGGGCCTAGCCAAAAACATTCAGTACTTC. The chain has TRBV25-1 and TRBJ2-4; possibly TRBD1 for D (5 bases). Between the trimmed V and J ends, which lost 1 base and 0 bases, there was a span of 7 bases. Germline V lookup: CDR1 MGHDK, CDR2 SYGVNS. The CDR3 is 15 residues long.

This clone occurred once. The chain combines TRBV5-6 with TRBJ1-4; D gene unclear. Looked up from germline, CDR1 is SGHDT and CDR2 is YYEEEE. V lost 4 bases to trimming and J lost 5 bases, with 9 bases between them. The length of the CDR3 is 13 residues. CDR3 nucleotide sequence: TGTGCCAGCAGCAGGGAAGAAAATGAAAAACTGTTTTTT. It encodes CASSREENEKLFF.

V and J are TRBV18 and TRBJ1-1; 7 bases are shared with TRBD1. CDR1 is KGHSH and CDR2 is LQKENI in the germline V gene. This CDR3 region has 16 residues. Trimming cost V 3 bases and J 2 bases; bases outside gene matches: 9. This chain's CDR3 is CASSPEGTELNTEAFF. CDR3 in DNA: TGTGCCAGCTCACCTGAAGGGACAGAGTTAAACACTGAAGCTTTCTTT.

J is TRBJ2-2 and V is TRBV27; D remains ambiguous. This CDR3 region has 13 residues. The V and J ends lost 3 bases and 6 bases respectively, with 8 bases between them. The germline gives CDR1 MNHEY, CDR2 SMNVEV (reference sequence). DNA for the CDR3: TGTGCCAGCAGTTTCCGTGAGTCCGGGGAGCTGTTTTTT. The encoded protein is CASSFRESGELFF.

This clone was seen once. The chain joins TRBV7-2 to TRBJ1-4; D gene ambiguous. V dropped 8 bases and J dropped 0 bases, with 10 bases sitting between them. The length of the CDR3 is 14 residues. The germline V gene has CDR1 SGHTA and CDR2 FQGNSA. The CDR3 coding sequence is TGTGCCAGCGCGCCGCCCGCAACTAATGAAAAACTGTTTTTT. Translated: CASAPPATNEKLFF.

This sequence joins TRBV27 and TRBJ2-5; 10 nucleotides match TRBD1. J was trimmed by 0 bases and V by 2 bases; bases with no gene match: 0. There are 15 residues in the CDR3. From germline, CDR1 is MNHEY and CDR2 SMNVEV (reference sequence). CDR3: CASSLGTGDQETQYF. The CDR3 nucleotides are TGTGCCAGCAGTTTAGGGACAGGGGACCAAGAGACCCAGTACTTC.

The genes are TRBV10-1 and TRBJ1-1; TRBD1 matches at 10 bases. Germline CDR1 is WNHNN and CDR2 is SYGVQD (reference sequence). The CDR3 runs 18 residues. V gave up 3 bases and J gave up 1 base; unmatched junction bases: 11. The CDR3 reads CASSEGSRDRGWNTEAFF. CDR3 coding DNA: TGCGCCAGCAGTGAAGGGAGCCGGGACAGGGGATGGAACACTGAAGCTTTCTTT.

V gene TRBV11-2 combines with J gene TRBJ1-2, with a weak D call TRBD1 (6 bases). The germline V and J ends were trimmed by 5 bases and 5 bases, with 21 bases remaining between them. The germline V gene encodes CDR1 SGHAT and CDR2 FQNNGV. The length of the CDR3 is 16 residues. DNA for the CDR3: TGTGCCAGCAGCCCCGACGGGGGGGCGCGTAGGTATGGCTACACCTTC. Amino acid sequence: CASSPDGGARRYGYTF.

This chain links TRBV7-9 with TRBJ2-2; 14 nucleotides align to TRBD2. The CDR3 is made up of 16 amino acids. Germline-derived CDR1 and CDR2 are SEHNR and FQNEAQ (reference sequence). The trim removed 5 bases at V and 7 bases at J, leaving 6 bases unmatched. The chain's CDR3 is CASSPHGLAGGGELFF. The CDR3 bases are TGTGCCAGCAGCCCGCATGGACTAGCGGGGGGCGGGGAGCTGTTTTTT.